This T cell receptor beta chain was profiled in a study of T-cell reconstitution after alpha-beta-depleted transplantation in children. Study observations and caveats: It was reported that alpha-beta T cells came from several hundred expanded graft clones (about two months after transplant). Once a year had passed after transplant, T-cell counts and diversity came mostly from newly produced T cells. Day-60 TCRbeta diversity that was high in some patients was derived from surviving recipient T cells and thymic progenitors.

As it was prepared, the TCRbeta library received unique molecular identifiers. Using its own MiXCR run on the PCR reads, TCRdb lists one record per CDR3 protein. There are approximately 520,000 distinct CDR3 sequences in the sample; about an eighth occur only once, and 12% to 15% lies in the top ten. With respect to this clonotype: Antigen: not known.

The CDR3 is made up of 13 amino acids. Looked up from germline, CDR1 is SGHVS and CDR2 is FQNEAQ. Trimming stripped 4 bases from V and 10 bases from J, with 14 bases between. The chain couples TRBV7-8 to TRBJ2-1; D remains ambiguous. The source of this sequence is a female patient aged 2-10 years who had a stem cell transplant for aplastic anemia, so the T cells may come from the graft donor. Sequencing used PBMCs, mostly from graft donor cells, obtained 180 days after TCRalphabeta/CD19-depleted stem cell transplant. The CDR3 spells CASSSPGPLEQFF. CDR3 DNA: TGTGCCAGCAGCTCTCCGGGTCCACTGGAGCAGTTCTTC.